Here is one TCR beta chain with its context. There is no known antigen for this receptor. One base away there is no much larger clone; base qualities are not given. After removal of 3 bases from V and 1 base from J, the junction retains 9 bases not matched to a gene. CDR1 and CDR2, looked up from the germline V gene, are SGHDT and YYEEEE. The CDR3 contains 16 residues, cysteine and phenylalanine counted. Only CDR3 DNA remains: 48 bases, in frame from the first base. The sample comes from a study of blood T cells in healthy people across ages (dated by TCRdb to between 2014 and 2016). Study-wide context: Template switching captured roughly one uniquely barcoded TCR beta cDNA molecule per two T cells in model experiments. Using deep sequencing normalized with unique cDNA molecular identifiers, the study measured how TCR beta repertoire diversity changes with age. Donors were grouped into four age groups: young (average 16 years), middle-aged (approximately 41), aged (around 62) and long-lived (around 80). To avoid experimental bias, donors of different ages were distributed randomly across sequencing lanes. The study analyzed two additional independent replicas of 1 million unique cDNA reads from the same blood draw for two donors, one aged 18 to 30 and one aged 80 or older.

Systemically healthy Caucasian individuals from Russia, 35 to 50 in total and aged about 6 to 95 years, were included as donors. Each donor gave ten milliliters of peripheral blood, drawn into EDTA-treated Vacutainer tubes. Ficoll-Paque density-gradient centrifugation was used to isolate PBMCs, with at least 7 million obtained per sample. Total RNA, at least 5 micrograms per sample, was extracted from PBMCs with Trizol reagent. For every donor, an aliquot of PBMCs went through flow cytometry to measure the percentages of naive CD45RAhigh/CD27high T cells. The method behind the library was 5' RACE. The listed sequencing device is Illumina HiSeq 2500. A second roughly 6 to 11 cycle PCR used a sample-barcoded 5' primer and a J-beta primer mix. A template-switch 5' adaptor carrying 12 random nucleotides introduced a unique molecular identifier onto each TCR beta cDNA molecule. Each sample yielded at least 3 million CDR3-containing paired-end reads. The Mint cDNA synthesis kit, primed by a TRBC-specific oligonucleotide, was used to synthesize first-strand cDNA from all RNA. After uracil-DNA glycosylase treatment, a first 18-cycle PCR used universal primers M1SS and BC2_uni_R on all cDNA. The original methods were these. For normalization, 1 million high-quality reads were randomly selected from each sample, with every read carrying a distinct molecular identifier. Reads with shared molecular identifiers were discarded instead of being binned into consensus sequences. CDR3 identification, clonotype clustering and error correction used MiTCR with a Q25 quality threshold and the strictest error-elimination algorithm. A nonparametric unseen species model using Euler transformation provided a lower-bound estimate of total TCR beta diversity. Through fastp at Q25 and MiXCR, TCRdb rebuilt clones from the public reads, retaining in-frame beta chains. Every entry covers one CDR3 protein and lists the most common genes and DNA from its rows. TCRdb, not the original authors, processed these V and J calls. The sample profile shows over 950,000 distinct CDR3 sequences; roughly two fifths of them were found once. Jointly, the top ten make up around 14% of the sample.

Results and caveats for the whole study, not just this receptor: Observed TCR beta diversity correlated strongly with the percentage of naive T cells measured by flow cytometry. As age increased, observed TCR beta diversity per million T cells dropped in a roughly linear way, and a significant reduction was already evident by age about 36. Estimates of total diversity from one million sequenced T cells were regarded as lower bounds and underestimates. Bulk unsorted PBMC profiling prevented conclusive comparison of naive and antigen-experienced compartments. The long-lived group showed more naive CD4+ T cells, fewer expanded clones and increased TCR diversity than the aged group, suggesting age selection. The CMV infection status of donors was not known, potentially confounding age-related changes in expanded clonotypes.

The chain couples TRBV5-6 to TRBJ1-1; 7 junctional bases match TRBD1. The sequencing sample was made of blood. The sequence was obtained from a young man in good health. The CDR3 protein is CASSYRGASPNTEAFF. The DNA sequence is as follows: TGTGCCAGCAGCTACAGGGGCGCGAGTCCGAACACTGAAGCTTTCTTT.